The entry below gives a single TCR beta chain sequence along with its context. Its antigen specificity is not known. The record has no base qualities; no much larger clone is one base away. The CDR3 regions of human TCRbeta chains were subjected to immunosequencing. The paper's data handling went like this. TCRs in the repertoires were compared against a reference library of SARS-CoV-2-specific TCRs that had been generated with the MIRA antigen-specificity platform. Breadth was defined as the fraction of unique TCRs that were SARS-CoV-2-associated. Depth was defined as the fraction of total T cells that were SARS-CoV-2-associated. Each spike-specific TCR was assigned to its reactive spike region and to a CD4 or CD8 class using the MIRA data. Log10-transformed breadth and depth values were compared by one-way ANOVA with Sidak's multiple comparisons tests. TCRdb carries this immuneACCESS record with in-frame sequences only. Its versions omit some clonotypes, under half of them owing to an unresolved V gene in the studies checked, with the rest unexplained. V and J calls plus clone size are reproduced from that table; the DNA served to infer D and trimming. Present in this sample are about 100,000 clones, about nine tenths of which were seen just once. Together, the top ten hold around 1.3% of the sample.

The sample's time point label, decoded: baseline before first vaccination. Vaccinee samples came from UK trials COV001 and COV002, including a single-blind randomized controlled phase 2/3 trial of AZD1222 (ChAdOx1 nCoV-19) in healthy adults. For TCRbeta chain sequencing, PBMC samples were collected from trial participants at day 0 and at day 28 after the second dose. This sample was taken from a study of T cell responses to AZD1222 COVID-19 vaccine (dated by TCRdb to the early 2020s). About the study as a whole: AZD1222 recipients whose second dose came at about 4 weeks and those whose second dose came at about 12 weeks were combined into one group, since spike-specific TCR depth and breadth did not differ between the two schedules. TCR sequencing was performed for roughly 240 trial participants, of whom about 200 were given two doses of AZD1222 and around 26 were given two doses of MenACWY control vaccine. Trial participants were enrolled by age into 18-55, 56-69 and 70-plus year subgroups, with approximately 150, 30 and 60 TCR-sequenced participants respectively.

The germline V gene specifies MDHEN as CDR1 and SYDVKM as CDR2. The CDR3 starts with the cysteine, ends with the phenylalanine, and has 16 residues. Solely the CDR3 DNA is kept, with 48 bases framed from the first base. The germline V end is reduced by 5 bases and the J end by 8 bases; junction bases left unmatched: 10. The full study reports these points: Nearly half of unique spike-specific TCRs reportedly recognized epitopes outside regions mutated in the B.1.351 and B.1.1.7 variants. Conclusions about previously exposed vaccinees are limited because only a handful of AZD1222 recipients were SARS-CoV-2 seropositive at baseline. The 56-69-year group was small, and its depth increase did not reach significance, likely because of low power. After two AZD1222 doses, spike-specific TCR breadth and depth were significantly higher than at day 0 and than in MenACWY recipients. Participants were mostly white British, with more females than males. The authors suggested clonal diversity may have been underestimated. Because no samples from the day 14 peak response were available, repertoires could be characterized only after the peak T cell response. CD4 TCRs associated with the vaccine covered the entire spike protein, and the dominant responses were in regions 160-218 and 743-854.

The material was peripheral blood, obtained on day 0 of AZD1222 vaccination. The V and J genes are TRBV28 and TRBJ1-4; 11 bases in the junction line up with TRBD1. The sequence was obtained from an adult in good health. This receptor carries the CDR3 CASSLHRDRGREKLFF. The nucleotide sequence is TGTGCCAGCAGTCTACACCGGGACAGGGGGAGGGAAAAACTGTTTTTT.